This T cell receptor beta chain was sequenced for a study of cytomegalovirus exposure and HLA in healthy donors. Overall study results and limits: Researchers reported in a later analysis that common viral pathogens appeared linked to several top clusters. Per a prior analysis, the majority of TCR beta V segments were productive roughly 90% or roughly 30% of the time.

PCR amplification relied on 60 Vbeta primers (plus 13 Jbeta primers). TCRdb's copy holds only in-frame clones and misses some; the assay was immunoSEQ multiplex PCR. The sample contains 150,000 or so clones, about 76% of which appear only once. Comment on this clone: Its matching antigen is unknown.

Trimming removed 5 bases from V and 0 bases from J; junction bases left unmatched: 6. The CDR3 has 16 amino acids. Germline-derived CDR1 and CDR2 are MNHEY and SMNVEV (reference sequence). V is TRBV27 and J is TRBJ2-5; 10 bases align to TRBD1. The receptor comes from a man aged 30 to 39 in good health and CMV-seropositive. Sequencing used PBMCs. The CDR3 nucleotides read TGTGCCAGCAGTCCCGGGACAGGGGCGCACCAAGAGACCCAGTACTTC. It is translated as CASSPGTGAHQETQYF.